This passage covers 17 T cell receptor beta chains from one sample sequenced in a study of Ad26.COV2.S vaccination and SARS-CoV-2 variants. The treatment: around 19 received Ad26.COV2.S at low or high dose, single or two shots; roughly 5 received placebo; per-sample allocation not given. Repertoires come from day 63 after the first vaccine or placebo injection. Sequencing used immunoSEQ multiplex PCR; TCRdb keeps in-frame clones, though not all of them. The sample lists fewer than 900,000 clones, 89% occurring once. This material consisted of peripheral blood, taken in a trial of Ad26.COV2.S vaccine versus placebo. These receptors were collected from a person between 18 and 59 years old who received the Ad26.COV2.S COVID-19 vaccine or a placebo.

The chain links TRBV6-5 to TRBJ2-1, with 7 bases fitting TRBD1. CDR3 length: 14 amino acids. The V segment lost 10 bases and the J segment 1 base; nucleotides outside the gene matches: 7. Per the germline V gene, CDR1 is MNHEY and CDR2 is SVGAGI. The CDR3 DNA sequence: TGTGCCATCACCGGGACAGCTTCCTACAATGAGCAGTTCTTC. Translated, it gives CAITGTASYNEQFF.

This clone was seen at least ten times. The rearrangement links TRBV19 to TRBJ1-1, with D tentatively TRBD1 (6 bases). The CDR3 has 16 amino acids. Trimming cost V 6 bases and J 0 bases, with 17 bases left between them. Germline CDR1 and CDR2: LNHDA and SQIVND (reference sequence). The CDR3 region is CASSPYGGLMNTEAFF. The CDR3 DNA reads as TGTGCCAGTAGCCCATATGGGGGCTTAATGAACACTGAAGCTTTCTTT.

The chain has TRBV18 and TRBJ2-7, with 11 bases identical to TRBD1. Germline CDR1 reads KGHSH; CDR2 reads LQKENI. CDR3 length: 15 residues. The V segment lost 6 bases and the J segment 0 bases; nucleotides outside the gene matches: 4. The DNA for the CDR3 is TGTGCCAGCTCGCTCGGACAGGGGGCCTCCTACGAGCAGTACTTC. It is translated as CASSLGQGASYEQYF.

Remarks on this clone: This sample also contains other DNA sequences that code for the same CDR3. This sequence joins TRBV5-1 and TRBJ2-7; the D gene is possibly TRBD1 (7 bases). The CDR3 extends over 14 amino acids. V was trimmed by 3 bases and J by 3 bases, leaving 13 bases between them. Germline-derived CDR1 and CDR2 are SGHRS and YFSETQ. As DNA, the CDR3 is TGCGCCAGCAGCTCCGGGGGACAGAGCTACGAGCAGTACTTC. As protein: CASSSGGQSYEQYF. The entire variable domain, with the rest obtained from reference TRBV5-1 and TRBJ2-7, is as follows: KAGVTQTPRYLIKTRGQQVTLSCSPISGHRSVSWYQQTPGQGLQFLFEYFSETQRNKGNFPGRFSGRQFSNSRSEMNVSTLELGDSALYLCASSSGGQSYEQYFGPGTRLTVT.

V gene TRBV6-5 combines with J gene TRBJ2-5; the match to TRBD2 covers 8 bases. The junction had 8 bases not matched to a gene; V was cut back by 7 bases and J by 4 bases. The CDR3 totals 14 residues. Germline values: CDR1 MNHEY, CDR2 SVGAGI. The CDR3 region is CASIPRGGGETQYF. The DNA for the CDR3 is TGTGCCAGCATTCCCCGGGGGGGCGGAGAGACCCAGTACTTC.

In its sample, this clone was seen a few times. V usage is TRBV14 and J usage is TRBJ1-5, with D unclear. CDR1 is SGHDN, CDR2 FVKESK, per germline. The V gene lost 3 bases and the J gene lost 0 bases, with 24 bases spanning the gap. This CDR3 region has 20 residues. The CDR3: CASSHPRRRTQLYSNQPQHF. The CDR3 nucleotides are TGTGCCAGCAGCCACCCCAGGCGCAGAACCCAACTTTATAGCAATCAGCCCCAGCATTTT.

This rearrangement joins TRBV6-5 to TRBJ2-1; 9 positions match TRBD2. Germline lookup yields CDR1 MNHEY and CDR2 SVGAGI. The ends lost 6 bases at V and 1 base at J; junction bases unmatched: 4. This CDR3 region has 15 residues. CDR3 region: CASRGAGGSYNEQFF. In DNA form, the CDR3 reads TGTGCCAGCAGGGGAGCGGGAGGTTCCTACAATGAGCAGTTCTTC.

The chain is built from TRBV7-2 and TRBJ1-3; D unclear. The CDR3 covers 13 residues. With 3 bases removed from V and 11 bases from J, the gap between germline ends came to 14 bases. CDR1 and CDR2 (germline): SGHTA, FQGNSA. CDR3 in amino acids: CASSFGSAYAIYF. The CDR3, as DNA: TGTGCCAGCAGCTTTGGTTCTGCATACGCCATATATTTT.

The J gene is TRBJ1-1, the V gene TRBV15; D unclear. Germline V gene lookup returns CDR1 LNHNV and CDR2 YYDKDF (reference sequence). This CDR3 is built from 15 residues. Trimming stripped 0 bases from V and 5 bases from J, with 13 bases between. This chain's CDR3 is CATSRDQASTTEAFF. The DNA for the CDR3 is TGTGCCACCAGCAGAGATCAGGCCAGCACGACTGAAGCTTTCTTT. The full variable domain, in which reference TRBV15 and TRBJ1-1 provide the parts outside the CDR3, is DAMVIQNPRYQVTQFGKPVTLSCSQTLNHNVMYWYQQKSSQAPKLLFHYYDKDFNNEADTPDNFQSRRPNTSFCFLDIRSPGLGDTAMYLCATSRDQASTTEAFFGQGTRLTVV.

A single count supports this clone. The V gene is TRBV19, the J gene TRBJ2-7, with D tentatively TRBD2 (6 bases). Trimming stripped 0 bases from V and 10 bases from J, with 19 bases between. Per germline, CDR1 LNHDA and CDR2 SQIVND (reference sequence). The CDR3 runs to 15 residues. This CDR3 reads CASSIDIQSRGIQYF. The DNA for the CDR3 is TGTGCCAGTAGTATAGATATACAGTCCCGGGGGATCCAGTACTTC.

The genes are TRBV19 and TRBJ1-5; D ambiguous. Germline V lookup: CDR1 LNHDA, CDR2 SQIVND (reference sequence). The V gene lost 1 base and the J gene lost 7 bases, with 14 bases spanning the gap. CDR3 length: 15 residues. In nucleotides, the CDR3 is TGTGCCAGTAGTATAGGTCGGCTGGAGCGGCAGCCCCAGCATTTT. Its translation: CASSIGRLERQPQHF.

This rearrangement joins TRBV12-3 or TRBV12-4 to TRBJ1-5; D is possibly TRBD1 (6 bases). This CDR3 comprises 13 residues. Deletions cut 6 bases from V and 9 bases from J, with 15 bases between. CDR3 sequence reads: CASSLDSLRPQHF. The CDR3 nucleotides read TGTGCCAGCAGCTTGGACAGCTTAAGGCCCCAGCATTTT.

The CDR3 DNA follows: TGTGCCAGTAGTCCCACGGGGGGTGGCAATCAGCCCCAGCATTTT. It specifies CASSPTGGGNQPQHF. V usage is TRBV19 and J usage is TRBJ1-5, with a tentative D call TRBD1 (5 bases). The CDR3 contains 15 residues. Trimming cost V 5 bases and J 2 bases, with 13 bases left between them. Germline V lookup: CDR1 LNHDA, CDR2 SQIVND (reference sequence).

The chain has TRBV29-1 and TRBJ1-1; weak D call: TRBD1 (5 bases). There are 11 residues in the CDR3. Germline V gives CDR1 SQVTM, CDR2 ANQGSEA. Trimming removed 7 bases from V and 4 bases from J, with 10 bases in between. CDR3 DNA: TGCAGCGCCCGAGACAGCACTGAAGCTTTCTTT. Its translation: CSARDSTEAFF.

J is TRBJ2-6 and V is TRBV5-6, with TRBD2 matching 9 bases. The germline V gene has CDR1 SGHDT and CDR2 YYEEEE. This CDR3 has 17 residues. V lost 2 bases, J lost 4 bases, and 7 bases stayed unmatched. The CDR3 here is CASSLLAGLGGANVLTF. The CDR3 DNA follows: TGTGCCAGCAGCTTACTAGCGGGCCTCGGGGGGGCCAACGTCCTGACTTTC.

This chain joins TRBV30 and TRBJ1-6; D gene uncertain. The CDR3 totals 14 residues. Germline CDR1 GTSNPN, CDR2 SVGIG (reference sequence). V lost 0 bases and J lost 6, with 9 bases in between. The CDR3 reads CAWSVRLPNSPLHF. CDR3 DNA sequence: TGTGCCTGGAGTGTACGACTTCCTAATTCACCCCTCCACTTT.

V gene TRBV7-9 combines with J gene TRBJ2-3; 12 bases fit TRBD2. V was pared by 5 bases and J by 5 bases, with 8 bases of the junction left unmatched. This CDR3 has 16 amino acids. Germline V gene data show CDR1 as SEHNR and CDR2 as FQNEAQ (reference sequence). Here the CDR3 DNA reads TGTGCCAGCAGCCTAAATCGACTAGCGGGGGAAGATACGCAGTATTTT. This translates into CASSLNRLAGEDTQYF.